Reported below is one TCR beta chain. Its antigen is not identified. The CDR3 length is 12 residues. Per germline, CDR1 DFQATT and CDR2 SNEGSKA (reference sequence). V lost 1 base and J 5 bases, leaving 8 bases between the germline ends. The data stem from a study of CD8+CD57+ T cells in acquired aplastic anemia. Study as a whole: The mean DNA yield obtained from sorted CD4+ and CD8+ cells came to about 3.2 ug. Healthy CD8+ samples averaged around 11 million reads.

Study outcomes and limitations: Patients shared about 30 CD8+ CDR3 sequences with controls. A significant difference in CD8+ Simpson's diversity between patients and controls was not found.

The study profiled TCR beta VDJ and CDR3 using genomic DNA as template. TCRdb redid the calling of the reads with MiXCR, one entry per CDR3 protein. Of about 190,000 distinct CDR3 sequences detected, about half appear once; the ten largest clones hold about a sixth. The receptor comes from a human donor in good health, serving as a control. V and J are TRBV20-1 and TRBJ2-5; D is uncertain. Sequenced material: sorted CD4+, CD8+, or CD8+CD57+ T cells (not recorded which) from PBMCs. CDR3 region: CSARGSGETQYF. For the CDR3, the DNA is TGCAGTGCTAGAGGGTCCGGGGAGACCCAGTACTTC.